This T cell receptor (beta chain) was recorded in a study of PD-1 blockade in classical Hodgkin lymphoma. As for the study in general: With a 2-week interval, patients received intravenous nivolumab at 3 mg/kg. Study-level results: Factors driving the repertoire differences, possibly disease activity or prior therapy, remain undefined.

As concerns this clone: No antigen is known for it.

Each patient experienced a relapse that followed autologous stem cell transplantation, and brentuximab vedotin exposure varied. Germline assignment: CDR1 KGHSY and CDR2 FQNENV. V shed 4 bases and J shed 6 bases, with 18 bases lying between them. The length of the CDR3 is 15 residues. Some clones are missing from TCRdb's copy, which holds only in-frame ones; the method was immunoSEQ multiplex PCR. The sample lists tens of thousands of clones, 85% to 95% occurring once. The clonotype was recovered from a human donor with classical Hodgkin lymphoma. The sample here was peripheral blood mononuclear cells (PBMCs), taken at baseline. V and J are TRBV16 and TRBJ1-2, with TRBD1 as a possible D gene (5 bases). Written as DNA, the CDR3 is TGTGCCAGCAGCCCGTGGGTTGGTGGGGACGATGGCTACACCTTC. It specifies CASSPWVGGDDGYTF.